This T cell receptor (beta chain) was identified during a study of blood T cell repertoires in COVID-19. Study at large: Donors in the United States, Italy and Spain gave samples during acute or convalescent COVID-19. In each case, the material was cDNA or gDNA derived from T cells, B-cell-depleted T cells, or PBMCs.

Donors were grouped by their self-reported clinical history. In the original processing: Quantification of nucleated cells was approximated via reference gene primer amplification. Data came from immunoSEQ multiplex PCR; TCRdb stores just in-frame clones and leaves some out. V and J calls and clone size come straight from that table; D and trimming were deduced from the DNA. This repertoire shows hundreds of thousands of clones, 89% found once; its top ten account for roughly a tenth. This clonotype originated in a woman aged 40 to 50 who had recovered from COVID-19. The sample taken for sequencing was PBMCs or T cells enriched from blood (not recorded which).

CDR3 sequence: CASSLDSGTGYGYTF. In DNA form, the CDR3 reads TGTGCCAGCAGCTTAGATAGCGGGACAGGGTATGGCTACACCTTC. The chain couples TRBV7-9 to TRBJ1-2; 9 positions match TRBD1. The CDR3 is 15 residues long. From germline, CDR1 is SEHNR and CDR2 FQNEAQ (reference sequence). V was clipped by 1 base and J by 5 bases; unmatched bases: 5.